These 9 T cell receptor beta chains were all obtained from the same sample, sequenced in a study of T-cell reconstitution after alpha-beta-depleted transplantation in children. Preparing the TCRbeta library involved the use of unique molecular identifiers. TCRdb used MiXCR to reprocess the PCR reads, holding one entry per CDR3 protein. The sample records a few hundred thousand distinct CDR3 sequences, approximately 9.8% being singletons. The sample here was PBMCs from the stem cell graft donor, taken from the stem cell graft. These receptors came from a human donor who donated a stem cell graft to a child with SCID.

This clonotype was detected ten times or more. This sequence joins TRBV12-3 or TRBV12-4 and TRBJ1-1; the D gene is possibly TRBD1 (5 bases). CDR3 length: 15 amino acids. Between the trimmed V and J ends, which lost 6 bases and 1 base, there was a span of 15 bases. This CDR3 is CASSLRQPGNTEAFF. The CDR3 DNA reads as TGTGCCAGCAGCCTAAGACAGCCGGGGAACACTGAAGCTTTCTTT.

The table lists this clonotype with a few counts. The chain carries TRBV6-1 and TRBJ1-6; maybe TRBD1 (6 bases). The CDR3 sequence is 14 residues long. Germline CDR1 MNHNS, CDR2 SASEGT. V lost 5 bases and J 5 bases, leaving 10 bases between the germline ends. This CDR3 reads CASSPDSNNSPLHF. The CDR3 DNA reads TGTGCCAGCAGTCCGGACAGTAATAATTCACCCCTCCACTTT.

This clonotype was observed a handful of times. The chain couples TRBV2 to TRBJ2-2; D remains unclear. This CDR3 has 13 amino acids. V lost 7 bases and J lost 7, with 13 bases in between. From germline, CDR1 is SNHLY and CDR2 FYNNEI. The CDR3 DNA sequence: TGTGCCAGCACGGGCAGATTCGGCGGGGAGCTGTTTTTT. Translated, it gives CASTGRFGGELFF. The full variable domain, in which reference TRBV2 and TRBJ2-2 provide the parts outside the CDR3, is EPEVTQTPSHQVTQMGQEVILRCVPISNHLYFYWYRQILGQKVEFLVSFYNNEISEKSEIFDDQFSVERPDGSNFTLKIRSTKLEDSAMYFCASTGRFGGELFFGEGSRLTVL.

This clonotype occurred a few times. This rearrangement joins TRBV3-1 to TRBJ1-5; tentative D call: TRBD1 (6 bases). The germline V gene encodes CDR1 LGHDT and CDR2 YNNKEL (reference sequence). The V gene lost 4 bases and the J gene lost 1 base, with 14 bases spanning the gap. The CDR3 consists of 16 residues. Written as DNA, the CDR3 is TGTGCCAGCAGCCCTCAGGGGCCGCGGAGCAATCAGCCCCAGCATTTT. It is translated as CASSPQGPRSNQPQHF. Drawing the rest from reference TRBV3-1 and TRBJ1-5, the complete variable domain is DTAVSQTPKYLVTQMGNDKSIKCEQNLGHDTMYWYKQDSKKFLKIMFSYNNKELIINETVPNRFSPKSPDKAHLNLHINSLELGDSAVYFCASSPQGPRSNQPQHFGDGTRLSIL.

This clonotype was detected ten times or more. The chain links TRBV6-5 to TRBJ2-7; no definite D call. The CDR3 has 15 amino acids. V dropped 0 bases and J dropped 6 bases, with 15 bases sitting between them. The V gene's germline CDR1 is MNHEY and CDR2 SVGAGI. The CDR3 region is CASSYSNSPGAEQYF. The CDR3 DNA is TGTGCCAGCAGTTACTCGAACTCCCCAGGCGCCGAGCAGTACTTC.

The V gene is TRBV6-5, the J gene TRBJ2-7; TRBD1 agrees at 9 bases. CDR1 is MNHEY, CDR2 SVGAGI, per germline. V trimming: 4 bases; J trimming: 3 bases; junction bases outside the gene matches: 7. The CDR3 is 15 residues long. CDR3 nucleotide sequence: TGTGCCAGCAGTTCCGCTTCGACAGGGGGCTACGAGCAGTACTTC. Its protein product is CASSSASTGGYEQYF.

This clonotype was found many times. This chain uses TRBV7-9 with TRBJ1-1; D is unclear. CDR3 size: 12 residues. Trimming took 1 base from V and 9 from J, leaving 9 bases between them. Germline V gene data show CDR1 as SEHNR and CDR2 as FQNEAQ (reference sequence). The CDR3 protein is CASSLDGSKAFF. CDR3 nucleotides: TGTGCCAGCAGCTTAGACGGCAGCAAAGCTTTCTTT.

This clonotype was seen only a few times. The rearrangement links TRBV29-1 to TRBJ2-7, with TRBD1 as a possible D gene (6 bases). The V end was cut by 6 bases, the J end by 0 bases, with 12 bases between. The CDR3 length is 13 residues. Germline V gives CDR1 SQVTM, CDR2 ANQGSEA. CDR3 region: CSVGGTISYEQYF. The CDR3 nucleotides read TGCAGCGTCGGTGGGACAATCTCCTACGAGCAGTACTTC.

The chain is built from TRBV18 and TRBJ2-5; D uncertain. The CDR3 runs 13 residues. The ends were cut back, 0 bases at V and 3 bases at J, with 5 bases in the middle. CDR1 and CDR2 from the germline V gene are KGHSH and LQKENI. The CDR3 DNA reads TGTGCCAGCTCACCACCGGCAGAAGAGACCCAGTACTTC. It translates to CASSPPAEETQYF.